The clone carrying this T cell receptor beta chain was seen more than once but under ten times. No antigen is known for it. Once obtained from cultured CD4+ T cells, the DNA was sequenced using the Oncomine TCR Beta short-read assay. TCRdb re-called the PCR reads through MiXCR, storing one row per CDR3 protein. The data contain about 24,000 distinct CDR3 sequences, 30% of them singletons. Time point specified: late sampling 161 to 241 days after vaccination in three convalescent patients. Indicated treatment: approximately nine-day PBMC culture with coronavirus spike peptide pools or control peptides (ViraFEST assay). Germline V lookup: CDR1 LNHDA, CDR2 SQIVND (reference sequence). CDR3 length: 15 residues. With V trimmed by 5 bases and J by 4 bases, 4 bases remained unmatched. The source of the sample is a study of vaccination and CD4 T cells after COVID-19. Study overall: A CEFX pool, an HIV-1 Nef pool, or no peptide went to control cultures.

Whole-study findings and limits: The median SARS-CoV-2-reactive clonotype number increased from approximately 21 to 40, without statistical significance.

The sequence derives from a human donor who had recovered from COVID-19. Source: CD4+ T cells from blood, cultured in vitro, taken about 7 months after SARS-CoV-2 vaccination. This rearrangement joins TRBV19 to TRBJ2-1, with 11 bases matching TRBD2. The CDR3 here is CASSVGTSGYNEQFF. The CDR3 DNA is TGTGCCAGTAGTGTGGGGACTAGCGGTTACAATGAGCAGTTCTTC.